The 9 T cell receptor beta chains below come from one sample, sequenced in a study of blood T cell repertoires in COVID-19. Assay used: immunoSEQ multiplex PCR; TCRdb lists only in-frame clones, some missing. This sample carries tens of thousands of clones, 60% to 80% of them seen once, and the ten largest clones take 25% to 30%. Sequenced input: peripheral blood. These receptors were taken from a woman aged 70-85 years with acute or convalescent COVID-19.

The V call is TRBV5-6, the J call TRBJ2-2, with TRBD1 matching over 9 bases. Germline CDR1 reads SGHDT; CDR2 reads YYEEEE. The trim removed 1 base at V and 3 bases at J, leaving 4 bases unmatched. The CDR3 is 16 amino acids. CDR3 coding DNA: TGTGCCAGCAGCTTGAAGACAGGGGGGTACACCGGGGAGCTGTTTTTT. As protein: CASSLKTGGYTGELFF.

The genes are TRBV11-2 and TRBJ2-5; 7 bases agree with TRBD1. Germline V gene sequence: CDR1 SGHAT, CDR2 FQNNGV. V dropped 4 bases and J dropped 3; count of bases not matched to a gene: 8. The CDR3 totals 15 residues. CDR3 nucleotides: TGTGCCAGCAGCTCCTTTAGGGGGCCGAAAGAGACCCAGTACTTC. Translated, it gives CASSSFRGPKETQYF. Drawing the rest from reference TRBV11-2 and TRBJ2-5, the complete variable domain is EAGVAQSPRYKIIEKRQSVAFWCNPISGHATLYWYQQILGQGPKLLIQFQNNGVVDDSQLPKDRFSAERLKGVDSTLKIQPAKLEDSAVYLCASSSFRGPKETQYFGPGTRLLVL.

This rearrangement joins TRBV4-1 to TRBJ1-6; 7 positions match TRBD1. This CDR3 has 16 residues. V lost 0 bases to trimming and J lost 9 bases; unmatched junction nucleotides: 8. Germline CDR1 MGHRA, CDR2 YSYEKL. The CDR3: CASSQETGQAGSPLHF. In nucleotides, the CDR3 is TGCGCCAGCAGCCAAGAGACCGGACAGGCGGGTTCACCCCTCCACTTT.

The chain recombines TRBV11-1 with TRBJ2-7, with D uncertain. V was pared by 1 base and J by 2 bases, with 9 bases between. Germline lookup yields CDR1 SGHAT and CDR2 FQDESV (reference sequence). The CDR3 is made up of 14 amino acids. This CDR3 reads CASSLVLKTYEQYF. CDR3 bases: TGTGCCAGCAGCTTAGTTCTAAAAACCTACGAGCAGTACTTC.

The chain recombines TRBV6-6 with TRBJ1-3; 7 nucleotides line up with TRBD1. With V trimmed by 5 bases and J by 1 base, 11 bases remained unmatched. The CDR3 covers 17 residues. CDR1 and CDR2 from the germline V gene are MNHNY and SVGAGI (reference sequence). CDR3 sequence reads: CASSRVTGYDSGNTIYF. The CDR3 DNA sequence: TGTGCCAGCAGTCGGGTGACAGGGTACGATTCTGGAAACACCATATATTTT.

This clone has only one observation. This chain links TRBV5-1 with TRBJ1-1, with 9 bases lining up with TRBD1. The CDR3 length is 16 residues. V lost 6 bases to trimming and J lost 5 bases; unmatched junction nucleotides: 14. Per germline, CDR1 SGHRS and CDR2 YFSETQ. The CDR3 region has the DNA TGCGCCAGCACCCTAGGGGGACAGGGTAAAGAGACTGAAGCTTTCTTT. It yields the protein CASTLGGQGKETEAFF.

V gene TRBV11-2 combines with J gene TRBJ1-3; 7 bases are shared with TRBD1. Germline V CDR1 and CDR2: SGHAT, FQNNGV. V was clipped by 5 bases and J by 1 base; unmatched bases: 17. The CDR3 runs to 19 residues. As DNA, the CDR3 is TGTGCCAGCAGCCTCAGACAGGGCCCACAAAATCTTTCTGGAAACACCATATATTTT. Translating it yields CASSLRQGPQNLSGNTIYF.

V gene TRBV29-1 combines with J gene TRBJ1-5; D remains unclear. The CDR3 runs 12 residues. V dropped 6 bases and J dropped 7 bases, with 13 bases sitting between them. CDR1 is SQVTM, CDR2 ANQGSEA, per germline. The CDR3 DNA follows: TGCAGCGTCGGGCCCCGCGGGCAGCCCCAGCATTTT. Protein product: CSVGPRGQPQHF.

CDR3 nucleotide sequence: TGTGCCAGCACCTCGACCAGGGACTACTCCTACGAGCAGTACTTC. It encodes CASTSTRDYSYEQYF. V usage is TRBV28 and J usage is TRBJ2-7, with 7 bases identical to TRBD2. The CDR3 spans 15 residues. V dropped 7 bases and J dropped 0; count of bases not matched to a gene: 9. Germline V gives CDR1 MDHEN, CDR2 SYDVKM.